This TCR beta chain was captured by sequencing in a study of blood T cell repertoires in COVID-19. Looking at the study overall: Acute-phase and convalescent COVID-19 samples originated in the United States, Italy and Spain. Nucleic acid was either cDNA or gDNA, and it came from T cells, B-cell-depleted T cells, or PBMCs.

Libraries were prepared by immunoSEQ multiplex PCR; TCRdb keeps only in-frame clonotypes and omits some of them. This sample has a few hundred thousand clones; roughly 88% occur once, and the top ten carry 2% to 2.5%. Germline assignment: CDR1 SNHLY and CDR2 FYNNEI. CDR3 length: 13 amino acids. V gave up 5 bases and J gave up 0 bases, with 8 bases separating them. The sequence derives from a man aged 40-50 years who had recovered from COVID-19. The sequenced sample consisted of peripheral blood. This chain links TRBV2 with TRBJ2-7; D not resolved. CDR3 amino acids: CASSRQASYEQYF. The CDR3 nucleotides read TGTGCCAGCAGTAGGCAGGCCTCCTACGAGCAGTACTTC.